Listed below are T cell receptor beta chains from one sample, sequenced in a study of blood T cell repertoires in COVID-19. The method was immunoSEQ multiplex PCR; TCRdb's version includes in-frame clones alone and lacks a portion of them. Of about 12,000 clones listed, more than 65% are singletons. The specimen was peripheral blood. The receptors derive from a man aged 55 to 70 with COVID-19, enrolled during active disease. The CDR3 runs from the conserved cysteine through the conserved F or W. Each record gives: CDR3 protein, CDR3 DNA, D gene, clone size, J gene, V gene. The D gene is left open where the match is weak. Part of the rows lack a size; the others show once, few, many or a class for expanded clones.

CDR3aa: CASSFSGRGILFF
CDR3nt: TGTGCCAGCAGTTTCTCTGGGCGGGGTATTCTGTTTTTT
d_gene: -
abundance: once
j_gene: TRBJ1-4
v_gene: TRBV27

CDR3aa: CATSEQVGGYTF
CDR3nt: TGTGCCACCAGTGAACAGGTCGGTGGCTACACCTTC
d_gene: -
abundance: -
j_gene: TRBJ1-2
v_gene: TRBV24-1

CDR3aa: CASSPGLAEKDTQYF
CDR3nt: TGTGCTAGCAGCCCCGGACTAGCGGAAAAGGATACGCAGTATTTT
d_gene: TRBD2
abundance: once
j_gene: TRBJ2-3
v_gene: TRBV7-7

CDR3aa: CASSPPPDRYGYTF
CDR3nt: TGTGCCAGCTCACCACCGCCGGACAGATATGGCTACACCTTC
d_gene: -
abundance: -
j_gene: TRBJ1-2
v_gene: TRBV18

CDR3aa: CASSLNGPGLNSPLHF
CDR3nt: TGCGCCAGCAGCTTGAATGGGCCAGGTTTGAATTCACCCCTCCACTTT
d_gene: -
abundance: -
j_gene: TRBJ1-6
v_gene: TRBV5-1

CDR3aa: CASSYGRGEYGYTF
CDR3nt: TGTGCCAGCAGTTACGGGAGGGGGGAGTATGGCTACACCTTC
d_gene: -
abundance: -
j_gene: TRBJ1-2
v_gene: TRBV6-5

CDR3aa: CASSPSGTGTYGYTF
CDR3nt: TGCGCCAGCAGCCCTTCCGGGACAGGGACCTATGGCTACACCTTC
d_gene: TRBD1
abundance: -
j_gene: TRBJ1-2
v_gene: TRBV4-1

CDR3aa: CASNERGRADTQYF
CDR3nt: TGCGCCAGCAACGAGCGGGGACGGGCGGATACGCAGTATTTT
d_gene: TRBD2
abundance: -
j_gene: TRBJ2-3
v_gene: TRBV10-2

CDR3aa: CASSLDGTGYGYTF
CDR3nt: TGTGCCAGCAGCCTAGACGGGACAGGGTATGGCTACACCTTC
d_gene: TRBD1
abundance: -
j_gene: TRBJ1-2
v_gene: TRBV7-2

CDR3aa: CASSQERAGYSNQPQHF
CDR3nt: TGCGCCAGCAGCCAAGAAAGGGCAGGGTATAGCAATCAGCCCCAGCATTTT
d_gene: -
abundance: -
j_gene: TRBJ1-5
v_gene: TRBV4-3

CDR3aa: CASSYPRTSGGLDEQFF
CDR3nt: TGTGCCAGCAGCTACCCGAGGACTAGCGGGGGGCTGGATGAGCAGTTCTTC
d_gene: TRBD2
abundance: -
j_gene: TRBJ2-1
v_gene: TRBV7-8

CDR3aa: CASSSRGASSYNEQFF
CDR3nt: TGTGCCAGCAGTTCGAGAGGTGCGAGCTCCTACAATGAGCAGTTCTTC
d_gene: -
abundance: -
j_gene: TRBJ2-1
v_gene: TRBV6-5

CDR3aa: CAWSGQGKGYGYTF
CDR3nt: TGTGCCTGGAGCGGACAGGGGAAAGGCTATGGCTACACCTTC
d_gene: TRBD1
abundance: few
j_gene: TRBJ1-2
v_gene: TRBV30

CDR3aa: CASSQEGLVGGRNSPLHF
CDR3nt: TGTGCCAGCAGCCAAGAAGGGCTTGTTGGGGGCAGAAATTCACCCCTCCACTTT
d_gene: -
abundance: -
j_gene: TRBJ1-6
v_gene: TRBV4-2

CDR3aa: CASSPKQGYSGANVLTF
CDR3nt: TGTGCCAGCAGCCCTAAACAGGGCTACTCTGGGGCCAACGTCCTGACTTTC
d_gene: -
abundance: -
j_gene: TRBJ2-6
v_gene: TRBV7-6

CDR3aa: CASSYTPGETQYF
CDR3nt: TGTGCCAGCAGTTATACCCCGGGGGAGACCCAGTACTTC
d_gene: -
abundance: -
j_gene: TRBJ2-5
v_gene: TRBV27

CDR3aa: CASSSPGTGYNNEQFF
CDR3nt: TGTGCCAGCAGCTCGCCGGGGACAGGGTACAACAATGAGCAGTTCTTC
d_gene: TRBD1
abundance: once
j_gene: TRBJ2-1
v_gene: TRBV7-8

CDR3aa: CSVDTLGGTGANNEQFF
CDR3nt: TGCAGCGTTGATACTCTTGGGGGGACAGGGGCCAACAATGAGCAGTTCTTC
d_gene: TRBD1
abundance: -
j_gene: TRBJ2-1
v_gene: TRBV29-1

CDR3aa: CASSLTATPSYNEQFF
CDR3nt: TGTGCCAGCAGCTTAACTGCTACTCCCTCGTACAATGAGCAGTTCTTC
d_gene: -
abundance: -
j_gene: TRBJ2-1
v_gene: TRBV7-3

CDR3aa: CASSLGGSGANVLTF
CDR3nt: TGTGCCAGCAGTTTAGGAGGATCTGGGGCCAACGTCCTGACTTTC
d_gene: -
abundance: once
j_gene: TRBJ2-6
v_gene: TRBV28

CDR3aa: CASSYGLYSNQPQHF
CDR3nt: TGTGCCAGCAGCTACGGACTTTATAGCAATCAGCCCCAGCATTTT
d_gene: -
abundance: -
j_gene: TRBJ1-5
v_gene: TRBV11-2

CDR3aa: CASTQGGGRRTRTQYF
CDR3nt: TGCGCCAGCACCCAGGGGGGCGGACGGCGAACGAGGACCCAGTACTTC
d_gene: -
abundance: -
j_gene: TRBJ2-5
v_gene: TRBV5-1

CDR3aa: CASSYDRGGQPQHF
CDR3nt: TGTGCCAGCAGTTACGACAGGGGTGGACAGCCCCAGCATTTT
d_gene: TRBD1
abundance: once
j_gene: TRBJ1-5
v_gene: TRBV6-2/TRBV6-3

CDR3aa: CASSQADRVGEKLFF
CDR3nt: TGCGCCAGCAGCCAAGCGGACAGGGTAGGGGAAAAACTGTTTTTT
d_gene: TRBD1
abundance: -
j_gene: TRBJ1-4
v_gene: TRBV4-1

CDR3aa: CASSPQGGESYEQYF
CDR3nt: TGTGCCAGCAGCCCACAGGGGGGTGAATCCTACGAGCAGTACTTC
d_gene: TRBD1
abundance: -
j_gene: TRBJ2-7
v_gene: TRBV4-2

CDR3aa: CASSRYEQYF
CDR3nt: TGTGCCAGCAGCCGTTACGAGCAGTACTTC
d_gene: -
abundance: -
j_gene: TRBJ2-7
v_gene: TRBV28

CDR3aa: CATSDLSLAGGPDFTDTQYF
CDR3nt: TGTGCCACCAGTGATTTAAGCCTAGCGGGAGGGCCAGATTTCACAGATACGCAGTATTTT
d_gene: TRBD2
abundance: once
j_gene: TRBJ2-3
v_gene: TRBV24-1

CDR3aa: CASRPSGRAFNEQFF
CDR3nt: TGTGCCAGCAGACCTAGCGGGAGAGCTTTCAATGAGCAGTTCTTC
d_gene: TRBD2
abundance: -
j_gene: TRBJ2-1
v_gene: TRBV7-9

CDR3aa: CASSESGESNQPQHF
CDR3nt: TGTGCCAGCAGTGAAAGCGGGGAAAGCAATCAGCCCCAGCATTTT
d_gene: -
abundance: -
j_gene: TRBJ1-5
v_gene: TRBV2

CDR3aa: CASSDSYGLAGIYNEQFF
CDR3nt: TGTGCCAGCAGTGACTCGTATGGACTAGCGGGTATTTACAATGAGCAGTTCTTC
d_gene: TRBD2
abundance: once
j_gene: TRBJ2-1
v_gene: TRBV6-4

CDR3aa: CASSGGTSGSSYNEQFF
CDR3nt: TGTGCCAGCAGCGGTGGGACTAGCGGGTCCTCCTACAATGAGCAGTTCTTC
d_gene: TRBD2
abundance: -
j_gene: TRBJ2-1
v_gene: TRBV9

CDR3aa: CATSENSGFAGPQHF
CDR3nt: TGTGCCACCAGTGAAAATTCAGGGTTCGCTGGGCCCCAGCATTTT
d_gene: -
abundance: -
j_gene: TRBJ1-5
v_gene: TRBV24-1

CDR3aa: CASSLQQDYEQYF
CDR3nt: TGCGCCAGCAGCCTGCAACAGGACTACGAGCAGTACTTC
d_gene: -
abundance: -
j_gene: TRBJ2-7
v_gene: TRBV4-1

CDR3aa: CAISPGQGNNQPQHF
CDR3nt: TGTGCCATCAGCCCGGGACAGGGGAACAATCAGCCCCAGCATTTT
d_gene: TRBD1
abundance: -
j_gene: TRBJ1-5
v_gene: TRBV10-3

CDR3aa: CAISEGPAVGGNTIYF
CDR3nt: TGTGCCATCAGTGAGGGGCCGGCCGTAGGAGGAAACACCATATATTTT
d_gene: -
abundance: once
j_gene: TRBJ1-3
v_gene: TRBV10-3

CDR3aa: CASSRYNEQFF
CDR3nt: TGTGCCAGCAGCCGGTACAATGAGCAGTTCTTC
d_gene: -
abundance: once
j_gene: TRBJ2-1
v_gene: TRBV27

CDR3aa: CASSSPGDRRNYGYTF
CDR3nt: TGTGCCAGCAGCTCTCCGGGGGACAGGAGAAACTATGGCTACACCTTC
d_gene: TRBD1
abundance: -
j_gene: TRBJ1-2
v_gene: TRBV7-9

CDR3aa: CAIHDRATEAFF
CDR3nt: TGTGCCATCCACGACAGGGCCACTGAAGCTTTCTTT
d_gene: TRBD1
abundance: -
j_gene: TRBJ1-1
v_gene: TRBV28

CDR3aa: CASSVGQTDTQYF
CDR3nt: TGTGCCAGCAGCGTAGGACAGACAGATACGCAGTATTTT
d_gene: -
abundance: -
j_gene: TRBJ2-3
v_gene: TRBV9

CDR3aa: CASSRGGALNEKLFF
CDR3nt: TGTGCCAGCAGCCGAGGGGGGGCCCTTAATGAAAAACTGTTTTTT
d_gene: -
abundance: -
j_gene: TRBJ1-4
v_gene: TRBV6-5

CDR3aa: CASSVELASSYNEQFF
CDR3nt: TGTGCCAGCAGCGTAGAACTAGCCTCTTCCTACAATGAGCAGTTCTTC
d_gene: -
abundance: -
j_gene: TRBJ2-1
v_gene: TRBV9

CDR3aa: CASSSDGQPRRGYTF
CDR3nt: TGTGCCAGCAGCTCCGACGGACAACCCAGGCGTGGCTACACCTTC
d_gene: -
abundance: -
j_gene: TRBJ1-2
v_gene: TRBV7-8

CDR3aa: CASSQGAKTIYGYTF
CDR3nt: TGTGCCAGCAGCCAAGGCGCCAAAACTATCTATGGCTACACCTTC
d_gene: -
abundance: -
j_gene: TRBJ1-2
v_gene: TRBV13

CDR3aa: CASSPLASTDTQYF
CDR3nt: TGTGCCAGCAGTCCGCTAGCTTCCACAGATACGCAGTATTTT
d_gene: -
abundance: -
j_gene: TRBJ2-3
v_gene: TRBV6-5

CDR3aa: CASSDEGRQPQHF
CDR3nt: TGTGCCAGCAGCGACGAGGGCCGCCAGCCCCAGCATTTT
d_gene: -
abundance: -
j_gene: TRBJ1-5
v_gene: TRBV6-5

CDR3aa: CASSPQNGGLNTEAFF
CDR3nt: TGTGCCAGCAGCCCGCAGAATGGGGGCCTAAACACTGAAGCTTTCTTT
d_gene: -
abundance: few
j_gene: TRBJ1-1
v_gene: TRBV3-1/TRBV3-2

CDR3aa: CASSLPSGELFF
CDR3nt: TGTGCCAGCAGCCTCCCCTCTGGGGAGCTGTTTTTT
d_gene: -
abundance: -
j_gene: TRBJ2-2
v_gene: TRBV7-3

CDR3aa: CASSVGPSRGGIDEQFF
CDR3nt: TGTGCCAGCAGCGTAGGCCCCTCGAGGGGGGGCATCGATGAGCAGTTCTTC
d_gene: -
abundance: -
j_gene: TRBJ2-1
v_gene: TRBV9

CDR3aa: CASSLFASGGYGYTF
CDR3nt: TGTGCCAGCAGCTTGTTTGCCTCGGGTGGCTATGGCTACACCTTC
d_gene: -
abundance: -
j_gene: TRBJ1-2
v_gene: TRBV11-1

CDR3aa: CASSYDSYNEQFF
CDR3nt: TGTGCCAGCAGCTACGACTCATACAATGAGCAGTTCTTC
d_gene: -
abundance: -
j_gene: TRBJ2-1
v_gene: TRBV5-5

CDR3aa: CASSHAGGPNTGELFF
CDR3nt: TGTGCCAGCAGCCATGCGGGAGGGCCGAACACCGGGGAGCTGTTTTTT
d_gene: TRBD2
abundance: -
j_gene: TRBJ2-2
v_gene: TRBV4-2